The 10 T cell receptor beta chains listed next were all sequenced from one sample in a study of T-cell reconstitution after alpha-beta-depleted transplantation in children. Unique molecular identifiers were incorporated into the prepared TCRbeta library. TCRdb reanalysed the PCR reads using MiXCR and keeps one entry per CDR3 protein. The sample consists of fewer than 700,000 distinct CDR3 sequences, 10% to 15% of them appearing once. The source was PBMCs, mostly from graft donor cells, collected 360 days after TCRalphabeta/CD19-depleted stem cell transplant. The source is a male patient younger than 18 who had a stem cell transplant for acute myeloid leukemia, so the T cells may come from the graft donor.

This clonotype was observed a handful of times. The CDR3 sequence is CSAREEASHGYTF. DNA for the CDR3: TGCAGTGCTAGAGAGGAGGCGTCCCATGGCTACACCTTC. The chain couples TRBV20-1 to TRBJ1-2; no definite D call. CDR3 size: 13 residues. Trimming cost V 0 bases and J 6 bases, with 11 bases left between them. Germline V gene data show CDR1 as DFQATT and CDR2 as SNEGSKA (reference sequence).

J is TRBJ2-5 and V is TRBV25-1; D is perhaps TRBD1 or TRBD2 (5 bases each). This CDR3 is built from 13 residues. Trimming pared 7 bases from V and 5 bases from J, leaving 14 bases between. In germline, CDR1 is MGHDK, CDR2 SYGVNS. The CDR3 nucleotides are TGTGCCAGCACCCCGGGCAGGGAGGAGACCCAGTACTTC. Its protein product is CASTPGREETQYF.

J is TRBJ1-2 and V is TRBV29-1; 9 nucleotides align to TRBD1. Germline assignment: CDR1 SQVTM and CDR2 ANQGSEA. V gave up 5 bases and J gave up 2 bases; unmatched junction bases: 9. This CDR3 contains 15 residues. In nucleotides, the CDR3 is TGCAGCGTTTACGGGGACAGGGAGAGCAACTATGGCTACACCTTC. Translation gives CSVYGDRESNYGYTF.

This clonotype was counted only a few times. The chain combines TRBV12-3 or TRBV12-4 with TRBJ2-5; 11 nucleotides agree with TRBD2. The CDR3 loop spans 15 amino acids. J gave up 4 bases and V 2 bases, and 3 bases lay outside the gene matches. The CDR3 protein is CASSLSGTSGETQYF. The CDR3 DNA follows: TGTGCCAGCAGTTTATCAGGGACTAGCGGAGAGACCCAGTACTTC.

The V gene is TRBV24-1, the J gene TRBJ2-5; 8 bases line up with TRBD1. CDR1 is KGHDR, CDR2 SFDVKD, per germline. Trimming at V came to 1 base and at J to 2 bases, leaving 5 bases not matched to a gene. CDR3 length: 16 residues. The CDR3 reads CATSDLRTGKQETQYF. The CDR3 region has the DNA TGTGCCACCAGTGATTTAAGGACAGGGAAGCAAGAGACCCAGTACTTC.

This clonotype was observed a handful of times. V gene TRBV2 combines with J gene TRBJ2-5; D may be TRBD1 (6 bases). V lost 8 bases, J lost 1 base, and 14 bases lay in between. This CDR3 region has 14 residues. Germline V CDR1 and CDR2: SNHLY, FYNNEI. The CDR3 reads CASALQGIQETQYF. DNA of the CDR3: TGTGCCAGCGCCCTACAGGGAATCCAAGAGACCCAGTACTTC.

The V and J genes are TRBV28 and TRBJ2-2; 10 nucleotides align to TRBD1. From germline, CDR1 is MDHEN and CDR2 SYDVKM. The CDR3 contains 15 residues. Trimming took 6 bases from V and 4 from J; bases not matched to a gene: 5. The DNA of the CDR3 is TGTGCCAGCAGATACCGGGACAGGGGCACCGGGGAGCTGTTTTTT. Protein product: CASRYRDRGTGELFF.

There are many counts of this clonotype. The chain combines TRBV28 with TRBJ2-1; D uncertain. Germline V gene data show CDR1 as MDHEN and CDR2 as SYDVKM. This CDR3 is built from 13 residues. V gave up 3 bases and J gave up 3 bases, with 6 bases separating them. This CDR3 reads CASSLGDYNEQFF. CDR3 bases: TGTGCCAGCAGTTTGGGCGACTACAATGAGCAGTTCTTC.

This sequence joins TRBV7-8 and TRBJ2-7; 9 positions match TRBD1. Losses at the gene ends were 2 bases for V and 3 bases for J; bases not matched to a gene: 11. The CDR3 runs 17 residues. Per germline, CDR1 SGHVS and CDR2 FQNEAQ. CDR3 residues: CASSLHDRGTLGYEQYF. The CDR3 nucleotides are TGTGCCAGCAGCTTACACGACAGGGGGACGCTCGGCTACGAGCAGTACTTC.

The V gene is TRBV28, the J gene TRBJ1-5; weak D call: TRBD1 (5 bases). V lost 5 bases to trimming and J lost 3 bases, with 14 bases between them. This CDR3 has 15 residues. CDR1 is MDHEN and CDR2 is SYDVKM in the germline V gene. DNA of the CDR3: TGTGCCAGCAGTATAACCGGGACTCCCAATCAGCCCCAGCATTTT. Its protein product is CASSITGTPNQPQHF.